One T cell receptor (beta chain) is described in this entry. The data stem from a study of blood T cell repertoires in COVID-19. Study information: Samples of COVID-19 (acute and convalescent) were obtained from the United States, Italy and Spain. In each case, the material was cDNA or gDNA derived from T cells, B-cell-depleted T cells, or PBMCs.

Per the original data handling: Quantification of nucleated cells was approximated via reference gene primer amplification. The assay was immunoSEQ multiplex PCR, and TCRdb's table has in-frame clones only and misses some. V, J and clone size are those of that table, while D and trimming were read from the DNA. The sample holds some 450,000 clones; about 91% are singletons and the top ten take roughly 12%. Enrolment of Seattle patients took place during active infection, and they were followed longitudinally. Germline values: CDR1 KGHSH, CDR2 LQKENI. With V trimmed by 4 bases and J by 4 bases, 3 bases remained unmatched. The length of the CDR3 is 14 residues.

This sequence originates from a woman aged 50 to 60 with COVID-19, enrolled during active disease. The chain combines TRBV18 with TRBJ1-4; 7 bases agree with TRBD1. The sample comprised peripheral blood. CDR3 coding DNA: TGTGCCAGCTCACTGACAGGGTTTAATGAAAAACTGTTTTTT. Its translation: CASSLTGFNEKLFF.